The 10 T cell receptor beta chains below come from one sample, sequenced in a study of siplizumab effects on memory and regulatory T cells. Sequencing was performed with immunoSEQ multiplex PCR; in TCRdb, only in-frame clones are kept and a portion is missing. The sample shows approximately 110,000 clones, roughly nine tenths of them seen only once. Sequencing input: Tregs sorted from blood. The receptors shown here come from a human donor in good health.

CDR3 sequence: CASSPLGQGWEQYF. DNA for the CDR3: TGTGCCAGCTCACCCCTCGGACAGGGGTGGGAGCAGTACTTC. The chain has TRBV18 and TRBJ2-7, with 9 bases matching TRBD1. The V gene's germline CDR1 is KGHSH and CDR2 LQKENI. With 3 bases clipped from V and 7 bases from J, the junction kept 7 bases outside the gene matches. This CDR3 contains 14 residues.

V gene TRBV18 combines with J gene TRBJ2-2; no reliable D call. V lost 5 bases and J 2 bases, leaving 18 bases between the germline ends. There are 17 residues in the CDR3. Germline CDR1 reads KGHSH; CDR2 reads LQKENI. CDR3 in amino acids: CASSFRQALVNTGELFF. DNA for the CDR3: TGTGCCAGCTCATTTCGGCAGGCCCTTGTCAACACCGGGGAGCTGTTTTTT. Looking up the rest from reference TRBV18 and TRBJ2-2 gives the full variable domain: NAGVMQNPRHLVRRRGQEARLRCSPMKGHSHVYWYRQLPEEGLKFMVYLQKENIIDESGMPKERFSAEFPKEGPSILRIQQVVRGDSAAYFCASSFRQALVNTGELFFGEGSRLTVL.

The rearrangement links TRBV7-9 to TRBJ2-6; tentatively, D is TRBD1 or TRBD2 (5 bases each). The V gene lost 3 bases and the J gene lost 2 bases, with 14 bases spanning the gap. Looked up from germline, CDR1 is SEHNR and CDR2 is FQNEAQ (reference sequence). This CDR3 is built from 17 residues. CDR3 sequence reads: CASSLQGPLTGANVLTF. The DNA of the CDR3 is TGTGCCAGCAGCTTGCAGGGACCCCTTACTGGGGCCAACGTCCTGACTTTC.

V gene TRBV5-8 combines with J gene TRBJ2-1; 12 nucleotides line up with TRBD2. This CDR3 has 16 amino acids. The ends lost 3 bases at V and 2 bases at J; junction bases unmatched: 3. Germline lookup yields CDR1 SGHTS and CDR2 YDEGEE. CDR3 coding DNA: TGTGCCAGCAGCTACCGACTAGCGGGAGCCTACAATGAGCAGTTCTTC. As protein: CASSYRLAGAYNEQFF.

The chain is built from TRBV2 and TRBJ1-5; D ambiguous. The CDR3 length is 13 residues. The germline V and J ends were trimmed by 6 bases and 6 bases, with 12 bases remaining between them. Germline assignment: CDR1 SNHLY and CDR2 FYNNEI. CDR3 in amino acids: CASRGEWGQPQHF. Written as DNA, the CDR3 is TGTGCCAGCAGGGGAGAGTGGGGTCAGCCCCAGCATTTT.

V and J are TRBV6-5 and TRBJ1-1, with D uncertain. Germline V CDR1 and CDR2: MNHEY, SVGAGI. V lost 2 bases to trimming and J lost 4 bases, with 8 bases between them. The CDR3 has 13 amino acids. CDR3 region: CASSYPGGTEAFF. For the CDR3, the DNA is TGTGCCAGCAGTTACCCAGGAGGCACTGAAGCTTTCTTT.

This rearrangement joins TRBV28 to TRBJ2-1; TRBD2 aligns across 10 bases. The trim removed 5 bases at V and 0 bases at J, leaving 4 bases unmatched. The V gene's germline CDR1 is MDHEN and CDR2 SYDVKM. CDR3 size: 16 residues. The CDR3 region is CASSGLAGDSYNEQFF. The CDR3 bases are TGTGCCAGCAGTGGGCTAGCGGGGGACTCCTACAATGAGCAGTTCTTC.

The J gene is TRBJ2-3, the V gene TRBV19; the match to TRBD2 covers 8 bases. The V and J ends lost 4 bases and 3 bases, in that order; junction bases with no gene match: 12. Germline V lookup: CDR1 LNHDA, CDR2 SQIVND (reference sequence). CDR3 length: 17 amino acids. CDR3 protein: CASSRLLLAEITDTQYF. The CDR3 DNA reads as TGTGCCAGTAGTAGACTTCTACTAGCGGAAATTACAGATACGCAGTATTTT.

This clone occurred once. J is TRBJ2-3 and V is TRBV11-2; D is perhaps TRBD2 (5 bases). The V and J ends lost 2 bases and 7 bases respectively, with 13 bases between them. Germline CDR1 reads SGHAT; CDR2 reads FQNNGV. The CDR3 runs 14 residues. The CDR3 protein is CASSLSRVRYTQYF. The CDR3 region has the DNA TGTGCCAGCAGCTTATCGAGGGTTCGGTATACGCAGTATTTT.

The genes are TRBV6-1 and TRBJ2-7, with D maybe TRBD1 (6 bases). Trimming left V 6 bases short and J 2 bases short, with 11 bases between. CDR1 and CDR2 from the germline V gene are MNHNS and SASEGT. The CDR3 totals 13 residues. The CDR3 bases are TGTGCCAGCAGGCAGACAGGCCCCTACGAGCAGTACTTC. It translates to CASRQTGPYEQYF.